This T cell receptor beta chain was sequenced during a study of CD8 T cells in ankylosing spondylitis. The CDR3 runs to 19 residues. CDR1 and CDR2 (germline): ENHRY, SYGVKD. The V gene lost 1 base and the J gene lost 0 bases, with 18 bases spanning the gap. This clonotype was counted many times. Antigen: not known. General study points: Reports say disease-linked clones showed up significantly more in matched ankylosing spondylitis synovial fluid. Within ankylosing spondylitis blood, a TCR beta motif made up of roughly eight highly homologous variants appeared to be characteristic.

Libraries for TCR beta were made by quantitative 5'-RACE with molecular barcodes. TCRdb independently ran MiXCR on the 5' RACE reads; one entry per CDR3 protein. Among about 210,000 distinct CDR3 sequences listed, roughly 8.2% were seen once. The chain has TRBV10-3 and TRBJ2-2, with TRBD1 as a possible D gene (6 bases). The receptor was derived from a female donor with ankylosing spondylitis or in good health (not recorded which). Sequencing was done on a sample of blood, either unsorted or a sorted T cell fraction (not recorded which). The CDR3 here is CAISEWVTGTPSNTGELFF. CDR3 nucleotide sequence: TGTGCCATCAGTGAGTGGGTTACAGGGACCCCATCGAACACCGGGGAGCTGTTTTTT.